This T cell receptor (beta chain) was obtained from a study of T cell responses to AZD1222 COVID-19 vaccine. Study observations and caveats: Spike-specific TCR depth and breadth grew after two AZD1222 doses. Most donors were white British and more were female, and clonal diversity was possibly underestimated.

Germline loops: CDR1 MDHEN, CDR2 SYDVKM. V was pared by 7 bases and J by 1 base, with 5 bases of the junction left unmatched. The CDR3 is made up of 14 amino acids. Using immunoSEQ multiplex PCR, the repertoire was profiled, and TCRdb retains in-frame clones only, with some absent. The sample comprises 100,000 to 150,000 clones, more than 70% of which are singletons, and roughly a tenth rests with the top ten. Note on this clone: Its target is not known.

This receptor was taken from an adult in good health. Here the sequenced sample was peripheral blood, taken on day 0 of AZD1222 vaccination. V usage is TRBV28 and J usage is TRBJ2-7, with 9 bases fitting TRBD2. In DNA, the CDR3 is TGTGCCAGCAAGAATAGCGGGAGTTCCTACGAGCAGTACTTC. Translation: CASKNSGSSYEQYF.